Listed below are T cell receptor beta chains from one sample, sequenced in a study of blood T cells in healthy people across ages. From the 5' RACE reads, TCRdb called clonotypes with MiXCR, one entry per CDR3 protein. The sample lists 550,000 to 800,000 distinct CDR3 sequences, 21% occurring once. Sequencing used blood. Source of these receptors: a man in his 70s in good health. CDR3s include the opening cysteine and the closing phenylalanine or tryptophan. A D gene is named only where the DNA matches it firmly. Part of the rows lack a size; the others show once, few, many or a class for expanded clones.

j_call d_call v_call clone_size cdr3_nt cdr3_aa
TRBJ1-1 TRBD1 TRBV20-1 NA TGCAGTGCTAGCGACAGGGGGCGGATGTCGAACACTGAAGCTTTCTTT CSASDRGRMSNTEAFF
TRBJ1-1 NA TRBV20-1 NA TGCAGTGCTAGCACAGGATCTGGCTTTGCGAACACTGAAGCTTTCTTT CSASTGSGFANTEAFF
TRBJ2-7 NA TRBV20-1 few TGCAGTGCTAGCGGTCCTTCCTACGAGCAGTACTTC CSASGPSYEQYF
TRBJ2-7 NA TRBV27 many TGTGCCAGCAGTCCCCGAGGGACAATCGAGCAGTACTTC CASSPRGTIEQYF
TRBJ2-2 NA TRBV7-2 few TGTGCCAGCAGCTCCTCGGGATCTAGCTCCGGATGGGGGGAGCTGTTTTTT CASSSSGSSSGWGELFF
TRBJ2-3 TRBD2 TRBV28 NA TGTGCCAGCAGTTTATCGACTAGCGGGAGAGATACGCAGTATTTT CASSLSTSGRDTQYF
TRBJ2-1 TRBD2 TRBV7-8 NA TGTGCCAGCAGCCTTGGTCGGGGGGGGGAAAAATACAATGAGCAGTTCTTC CASSLGRGGEKYNEQFF
TRBJ1-5 TRBD1 TRBV27 NA TGTGCCAGCAGTTCCGGGACAGGTTATAGCAATCAGCCCCAGCATTTT CASSSGTGYSNQPQHF
TRBJ1-4 NA TRBV7-2 NA TGTGCCAGCAGCTTACACAGGGAGAGTGAAAAACTGTTTTTT CASSLHRESEKLFF
TRBJ2-4 TRBD1 TRBV12-3/TRBV12-4 few TGTGCCAGCAGTTTACGGGGAGGACAGGGGAAAAACATTCAGTACTTC CASSLRGGQGKNIQYF
TRBJ2-1 NA TRBV7-3 few TGTGCCAGCAGCCACAGCGGAAATGAGCAGTTCTTC CASSHSGNEQFF
TRBJ2-5 NA TRBV7-9 few TGTGCCAGCAGCTTCGCGGGCTCACAAGAGACCCAGTACTTC CASSFAGSQETQYF
TRBJ2-3 TRBD2 TRBV2 NA TGTGCCAGCAGTGGTGCTAGCGGGAGAACAGATACGCAGTATTTT CASSGASGRTDTQYF
TRBJ2-5 TRBD1 TRBV7-9 NA TGTGCCAGCAGCTTAACAGGGGGATATCCGAAAGAGACCCAGTACTTC CASSLTGGYPKETQYF
TRBJ2-7 TRBD1 TRBV5-6 NA TGTGCCAGCAGCTTACTGACAGGGAGCTCCTACGAGCAGTACTTC CASSLLTGSSYEQYF
TRBJ1-5 NA TRBV7-9 NA TGTGCCAGCACCCCGGAGGGGGGTCAGCCCCAGCATTTT CASTPEGGQPQHF
TRBJ2-1 NA TRBV27 few TGTGCCAGCAGTTTATCGGCACCCCACAATGAGCAGTTCTTC CASSLSAPHNEQFF
TRBJ2-1 NA TRBV12-3/TRBV12-4 few TGTGCCAGCAGCCCCCAGGGCGGGCCGGATTACAATGAGCAGTTCTTC CASSPQGGPDYNEQFF
TRBJ2-1 NA TRBV27 NA TGTGCCAGCACCCTAGGGGGAGGACTGTACAATGAGCAGTTCTTC CASTLGGGLYNEQFF
TRBJ1-1 NA TRBV24-1 NA TGTGCCACCAGTGATTTCCCGGGTGAAGCTTCCTTT CATSDFPGEASF
TRBJ2-7 TRBD1 TRBV7-2 few TGTGCCAGCAGCTGGGGGACAGTCTACGAGCAGTACTTC CASSWGTVYEQYF
TRBJ2-7 TRBD2 TRBV5-1 NA TGCGCCGGCAGCTTGGGACTAGCGGTACCCTCCTACGAGCAGTACTTC CAGSLGLAVPSYEQYF
TRBJ1-6 NA TRBV5-1 NA TGCGCCTGCAGCTTGGATCCCCCCGGGACTGCGGGTTCACCCCTCCACTTT CACSLDPPGTAGSPLHF
TRBJ2-7 NA TRBV11-2 many TGTGCCAGCAGCCTACCACGGGCTGTCTACGAGCAGTACTTC CASSLPRAVYEQYF
TRBJ2-5 TRBD1 TRBV20-1 many TGCAGTGCTAGAGATGACAGGGGGGGAGAGACCCAGTACTTC CSARDDRGGETQYF
TRBJ2-7 TRBD1 TRBV12-3/TRBV12-4 NA TGTGCCAGCAGCTCCCCTCCGGGACAGGGCACCTACGAGCAGTACTTC CASSSPPGQGTYEQYF
TRBJ2-5 NA TRBV20-1 NA TGCAGTGCTAGGTACCAAGAGACCCAGTACTTC CSARYQETQYF
TRBJ2-7 NA TRBV6-6 NA TGTGCCAGCAGAAGACAGCCTTTTTCCTACGAGCAGTACTTC CASRRQPFSYEQYF
TRBJ2-3 NA TRBV9 once TGTGCCAGCAGCGTAGACCGAGGGAGGGGGGCCACAGGTACGCAGTATTTT CASSVDRGRGATGTQYF
TRBJ2-3 TRBD2 TRBV11-3 few TGTGCCAGCAGCGAGCGGGGACTAGCGGGAGGTGTGACGGATACGCAGTATTTT CASSERGLAGGVTDTQYF
TRBJ2-7 NA TRBV3-1 NA TGTGCCAGCAGCCTCCAAGACTATGAGCAGTACTTC CASSLQDYEQYF
TRBJ1-2 NA TRBV29-1 NA TGCAGCGCCCCTGGGGCTCTGGGTTGGGGCTACACCTTC CSAPGALGWGYTF
TRBJ2-7 TRBD2 TRBV20-1 many TGCAGTGCGTTACTAGCGGGAGGCGCCTACGAGCAGTACTTC CSALLAGGAYEQYF
TRBJ2-5 NA TRBV5-1 few TGCGCCAGCAGCTTGGGCCAGCAGACCCAGTACTTC CASSLGQQTQYF
TRBJ2-5 TRBD2 TRBV20-1 many TGCAGTGCCAGGACTAGCGGGAGGGAACAAGAGACCCAGTACTTC CSARTSGREQETQYF
TRBJ2-7 NA TRBV7-2 few TGTACCAGCAGCAATGACATCTACGAGCAGTACTTC CTSSNDIYEQYF
TRBJ2-1 TRBD1 TRBV3-1 few TGTGCCAGCAGCGCCCGGGACAGGGGTAGGGAGCAGTTCTTC CASSARDRGREQFF